These 5 T cell receptor beta chains came from one sample sequenced in a study of cytomegalovirus exposure and HLA in healthy donors. The PCR ran on 60 Vbeta and 13 Jbeta primers. Assay used: immunoSEQ multiplex PCR; TCRdb lists only in-frame clones, some missing. The sample includes around 100,000 clones, roughly three quarters seen only once; the top ten take 11%. Sample: PBMCs. The origin of the receptors is a man between 35 and 55 years old in good health and CMV-seropositive.

The chain combines TRBV6-5 with TRBJ1-2; TRBD1 is a possible D gene (6 bases). Between the trimmed V and J ends, which lost 2 bases and 4 bases, there was a span of 11 bases. There are 14 residues in the CDR3. Germline CDR1 is MNHEY and CDR2 is SVGAGI. The CDR3 DNA reads TGTGCCAGCAGTTACGGACAGTCATTCTATGGCTACACCTTC. Protein: CASSYGQSFYGYTF.

The genes are TRBV27 and TRBJ2-7; 11 bases match TRBD2. The J segment lost 6 bases and the V segment lost 2 bases, leaving 9 bases of the junction unmatched. CDR3 size: 16 residues. Germline V CDR1 and CDR2: MNHEY, SMNVEV (reference sequence). DNA for the CDR3: TGTGCCAGCAGTTTAGCTGTAGCGGGAGGGCCTGGCGAGCAGTACTTC. Its protein product is CASSLAVAGGPGEQYF.

The chain links TRBV7-8 to TRBJ1-5, with 8 nucleotides matching TRBD1. V lost 5 bases and J lost 0; bases outside the gene matches: 15. Germline loops: CDR1 SGHVS, CDR2 FQNEAQ. The CDR3 sequence is 19 residues long. For the CDR3, the DNA is TGTGCCAGCAGCCCCGTGGGGCAGGGGGCTTACTATAGCAATCAGCCCCAGCATTTT. Its protein is CASSPVGQGAYYSNQPQHF.

This clone has a single count. The chain is built from TRBV9 and TRBJ2-7; weak D call: TRBD2 (5 bases). The CDR3 has 15 amino acids. Trimming took 5 bases from V and 3 from J, leaving 18 bases between them. Germline loops: CDR1 SGDLS, CDR2 YYNGEE. The CDR3 DNA reads as TGTGCCAGCAGTCTAGGGAGCGGTAGAAACTACGAGCAGTACTTC. Its translation: CASSLGSGRNYEQYF. Looking up the rest from reference TRBV9 and TRBJ2-7 gives the full variable domain: DSGVTQTPKHLITATGQRVTLRCSPRSGDLSVYWYQQSLDQGLQFLIQYYNGEERAKGNILERFSAQQFPDLHSELNLSSLELGDSALYFCASSLGSGRNYEQYFGPGTRLTVT.

The chain has TRBV28 and TRBJ2-3, with a weak D call TRBD1 (6 bases). The ends were cut back, 5 bases at V and 3 bases at J, with 12 bases in the middle. CDR1 MDHEN and CDR2 SYDVKM come from the germline V gene. The CDR3 loop spans 14 amino acids. As DNA, the CDR3 is TGTGCCAGCAGTCAGAGGCAGGGGACAGATACGCAGTATTTT. Its translation is CASSQRQGTDTQYF.